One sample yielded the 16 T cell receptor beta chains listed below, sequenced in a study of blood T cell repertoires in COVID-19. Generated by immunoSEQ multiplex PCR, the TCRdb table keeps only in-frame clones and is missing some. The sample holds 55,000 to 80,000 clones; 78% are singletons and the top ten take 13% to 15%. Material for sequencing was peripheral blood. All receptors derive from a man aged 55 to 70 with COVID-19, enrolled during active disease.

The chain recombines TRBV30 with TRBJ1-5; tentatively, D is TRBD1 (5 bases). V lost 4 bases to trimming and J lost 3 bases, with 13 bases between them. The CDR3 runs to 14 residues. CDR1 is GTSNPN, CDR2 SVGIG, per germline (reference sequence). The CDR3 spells CAWTPGGFNQPQHF. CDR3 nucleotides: TGTGCCTGGACCCCCGGGGGGTTCAATCAGCCCCAGCATTTT.

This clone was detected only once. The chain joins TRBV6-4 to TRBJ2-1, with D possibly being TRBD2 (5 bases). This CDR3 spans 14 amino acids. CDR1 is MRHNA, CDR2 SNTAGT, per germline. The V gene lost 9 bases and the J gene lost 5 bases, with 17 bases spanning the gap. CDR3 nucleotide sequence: TGTGCCAGGCTTCAGCTAGCAAGGAACAATGAGCAGTTCTTC. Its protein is CARLQLARNNEQFF.

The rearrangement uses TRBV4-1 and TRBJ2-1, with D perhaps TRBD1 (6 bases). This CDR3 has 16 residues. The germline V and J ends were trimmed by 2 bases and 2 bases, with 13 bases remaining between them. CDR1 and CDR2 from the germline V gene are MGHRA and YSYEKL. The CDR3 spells CASSQQRDITYNEQFF. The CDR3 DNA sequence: TGCGCCAGCAGCCAACAAAGGGACATCACCTACAATGAGCAGTTCTTC.

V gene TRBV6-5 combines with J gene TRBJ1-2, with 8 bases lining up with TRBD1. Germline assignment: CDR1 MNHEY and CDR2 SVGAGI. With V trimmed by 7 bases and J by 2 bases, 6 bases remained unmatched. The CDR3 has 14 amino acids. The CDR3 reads CASKKGQANYGYTF. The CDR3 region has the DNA TGTGCCAGCAAAAAGGGACAGGCGAACTATGGCTACACCTTC.

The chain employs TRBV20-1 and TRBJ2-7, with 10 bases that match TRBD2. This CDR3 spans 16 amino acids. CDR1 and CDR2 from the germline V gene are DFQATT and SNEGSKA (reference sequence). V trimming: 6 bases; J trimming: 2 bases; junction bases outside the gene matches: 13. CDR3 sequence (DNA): TGCAGTGCCAGTCGCCTAACTAGCGGGAAGACCTACGAGCAGTACTTC. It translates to CSASRLTSGKTYEQYF.

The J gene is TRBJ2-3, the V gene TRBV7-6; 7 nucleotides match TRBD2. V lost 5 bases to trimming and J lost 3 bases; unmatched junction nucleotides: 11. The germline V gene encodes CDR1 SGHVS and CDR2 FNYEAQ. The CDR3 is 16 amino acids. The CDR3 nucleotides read TGTGCCAGCAGCCCTTGGATGGGAGCGGGGACAGATACGCAGTATTTT. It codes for CASSPWMGAGTDTQYF.

DNA for the CDR3: TGTGCCAGCAGCCCCAGAGGGACTAGCGGGAGGCACGAGCAGTACTTC. It translates to CASSPRGTSGRHEQYF. This chain links TRBV7-6 with TRBJ2-7; TRBD2 matches at 15 bases. Germline V gene sequence: CDR1 SGHVS, CDR2 FNYEAQ. J was trimmed by 5 bases and V by 5 bases; bases with no gene match: 7. The CDR3 is 16 residues long.

For the CDR3, the DNA is TGTGCCAGCAGTCCCGGGACAGGTGTGTACAATGAGCAGTTCTTC. Protein product: CASSPGTGVYNEQFF. This chain links TRBV27 with TRBJ2-1; 8 bases are a match to TRBD1. The junction had 7 bases not matched to a gene; V was cut back by 5 bases and J by 4 bases. Per the germline V gene, CDR1 is MNHEY and CDR2 is SMNVEV (reference sequence). The CDR3 spans 15 residues.

The CDR3 sequence is CASSPPGSSYNEQFF. As DNA, the CDR3 is TGTGCCAGCAGCCCTCCCGGGAGCTCCTACAATGAGCAGTTCTTC. The V gene is TRBV28, the J gene TRBJ2-1; D is perhaps TRBD2 (6 bases). The V and J ends lost 6 bases and 0 bases respectively, with 12 bases between them. This CDR3 is 15 amino acids long. Germline V gives CDR1 MDHEN, CDR2 SYDVKM. Filled out from reference TRBV28 and TRBJ2-1, the complete variable domain reads DVKVTQSSRYLVKRTGEKVFLECVQDMDHENMFWYRQDPGLGLRLIYFSYDVKMKEKGDIPEGYSVSREKKERFSLILESASTNQTSMYLCASSPPGSSYNEQFFGPGTRLTVL.

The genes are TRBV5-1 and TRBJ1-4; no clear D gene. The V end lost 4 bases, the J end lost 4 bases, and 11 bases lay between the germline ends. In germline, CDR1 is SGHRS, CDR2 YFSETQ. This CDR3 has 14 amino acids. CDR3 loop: CASSPGSYNEKLFF. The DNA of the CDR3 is TGCGCCAGCAGCCCGGGGAGCTATAATGAAAAACTGTTTTTT.

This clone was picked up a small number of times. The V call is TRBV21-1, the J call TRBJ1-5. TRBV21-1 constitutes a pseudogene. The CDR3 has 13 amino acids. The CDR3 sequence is CASSKARTHPQHF. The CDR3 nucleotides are TGTGCCAGCAGCAAAGCGCGGACTCATCCCCAGCATTTT.

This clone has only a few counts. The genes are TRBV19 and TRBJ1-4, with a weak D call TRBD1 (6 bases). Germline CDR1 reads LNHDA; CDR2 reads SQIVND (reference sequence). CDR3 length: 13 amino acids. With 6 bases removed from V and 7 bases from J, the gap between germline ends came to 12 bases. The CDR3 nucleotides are TGTGCCAGTAGCACCCGGACAGTTGAAAAACTGTTTTTT. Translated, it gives CASSTRTVEKLFF.

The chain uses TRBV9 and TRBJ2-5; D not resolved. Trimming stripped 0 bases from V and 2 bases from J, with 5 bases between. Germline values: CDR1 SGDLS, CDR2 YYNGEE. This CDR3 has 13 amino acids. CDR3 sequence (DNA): TGTGCCAGCAGCGTAGTCAGTCAAGAGACCCAGTACTTC. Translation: CASSVVSQETQYF.

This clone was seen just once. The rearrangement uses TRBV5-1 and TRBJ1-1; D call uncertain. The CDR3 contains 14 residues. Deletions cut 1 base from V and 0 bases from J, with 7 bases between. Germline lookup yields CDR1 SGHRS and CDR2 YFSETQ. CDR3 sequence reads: CASSLYGMNTEAFF. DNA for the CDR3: TGCGCCAGCAGCTTGTACGGGATGAACACTGAAGCTTTCTTT.

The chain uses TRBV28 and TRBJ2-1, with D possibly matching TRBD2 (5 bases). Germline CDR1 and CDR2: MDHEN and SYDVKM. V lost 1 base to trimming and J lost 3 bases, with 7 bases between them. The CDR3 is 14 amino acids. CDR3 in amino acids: CASSLYEGYNEQFF. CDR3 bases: TGTGCCAGCAGTTTATACGAGGGCTACAATGAGCAGTTCTTC.

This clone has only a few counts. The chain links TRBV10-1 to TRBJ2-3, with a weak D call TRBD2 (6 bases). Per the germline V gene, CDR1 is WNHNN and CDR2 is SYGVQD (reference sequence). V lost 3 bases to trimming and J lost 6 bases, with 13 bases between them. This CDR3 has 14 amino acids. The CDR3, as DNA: TGCGCCAGCAGTGATAGCGGCCCAAGGGATACGCAGTATTTT. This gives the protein CASSDSGPRDTQYF.